This TCR beta chain comes out of a study of blood T cell repertoires in COVID-19. Across the whole study: Collection of acute and convalescent COVID-19 samples took place in the United States, Italy and Spain. PBMCs, B-cell-depleted T cells, or T cells provided the cDNA or gDNA that made up the material.

The CDR3 has 15 amino acids. Looked up from germline, CDR1 is SNHLY and CDR2 is FYNNEI. V lost 1 base to trimming and J lost 5 bases; unmatched junction nucleotides: 4. Assay used: immunoSEQ multiplex PCR; TCRdb lists only in-frame clones, some missing. Of some 11,000 clones listed, approximately 87% are singletons. The sample was peripheral blood. The clonotype originates from a human donor in a cohort sampled during active COVID-19. This rearrangement joins TRBV2 to TRBJ2-5, with 10 bases identical to TRBD1. CDR3 bases: TGTGCCAGCAGTGAAGGGACAGGGGGTCTGGAGACCCAGTACTTC. Its translation: CASSEGTGGLETQYF.